A single sample gave rise to the 25 T cell receptor beta chains below, sequenced in a study of T cell responses to AZD1222 COVID-19 vaccine. Clones were read by immunoSEQ multiplex PCR, and TCRdb kept only the in-frame ones, dropping some. The sample has around 150,000 clones, under 95% seen once. Specimen: peripheral blood, collected 28 days after the second AZD1222 dose. Receptors were obtained from an adult who received the AZD1222 COVID-19 vaccine.

The CDR3 loop is CASSTGQGAVGNTIYF. In nucleotides, the CDR3 is TGTGCCAGCAGCACAGGACAGGGGGCAGTCGGAAACACCATATATTTT. This chain links TRBV7-9 with TRBJ1-3, with 11 positions matching TRBD1. The V segment lost 5 bases and the J segment 4 bases; nucleotides outside the gene matches: 7. In germline, CDR1 is SEHNR, CDR2 FQNEAQ (reference sequence). The length of the CDR3 is 16 residues.

The sample holds one count of this clone. The chain links TRBV5-7 to TRBJ2-1, with a possible D match to TRBD2 (6 bases). TRBV5-7 is marked as an open reading frame, function uncertain. The CDR3 spans 17 residues. The V gene lost 4 bases and the J gene lost 0 bases, with 17 bases spanning the gap. The CDR3 loop is CASSNPVAASSYNEQFF. In nucleotides, the CDR3 is TGTGCCAGCAGCAACCCCGTAGCGGCAAGCTCCTACAATGAGCAGTTCTTC.

The chain recombines TRBV5-6 with TRBJ2-7; 11 nucleotides match TRBD1. CDR1 is SGHDT and CDR2 is YYEEEE in the germline V gene. Trimming removed 4 bases from V and 5 bases from J; junction bases left unmatched: 5. The length of the CDR3 is 14 residues. The CDR3 is CASSDRDRGDEQYF. CDR3 DNA sequence: TGTGCCAGCAGCGATAGGGACAGGGGGGACGAGCAGTACTTC.

The chain carries TRBV5-1 and TRBJ1-5; 7 bases map to TRBD1. Losses at the gene ends were 1 base for V and 4 bases for J; bases not matched to a gene: 14. This CDR3 comprises 18 residues. From germline, CDR1 is SGHRS and CDR2 YFSETQ. CDR3 DNA: TGCGCCAGCAGCTTGTATCCGAGATCGACAGGGTTGAATCAGCCCCAGCATTTT. Encoded protein: CASSLYPRSTGLNQPQHF.

This chain uses TRBV19 with TRBJ2-3; 7 positions match TRBD2. Germline V CDR1 and CDR2: LNHDA, SQIVND (reference sequence). The CDR3 loop spans 15 amino acids. V shed 5 bases and J 0 bases; nucleotides not matched to a gene: 5. Written as DNA, the CDR3 is TGTGCCAGTAGTTCGCTAGCGGAAAGCACAGATACGCAGTATTTT. Its translation is CASSSLAESTDTQYF.

This chain uses TRBV5-4 with TRBJ2-5; tentatively, D is TRBD1 or TRBD2 (5 bases each). Trimming took 5 bases from V and 2 from J, leaving 13 bases between them. Germline V gives CDR1 SGHNT, CDR2 YYREEE (reference sequence). The CDR3 covers 14 residues. For the CDR3, the DNA is TGTGCCAGCAGATCCGGGACCGATCAAGAGACCCAGTACTTC. Its protein product is CASRSGTDQETQYF.

This chain connects TRBV12-5 to TRBJ1-3; TRBD1 agrees at 7 bases. V lost 6 bases to trimming and J lost 3 bases; unmatched junction nucleotides: 8. CDR3 length equals 15 residues. CDR1 is LGHNT and CDR2 is FRNRAP in the germline V gene. The DNA of the CDR3 is TGTGCTAGTGGGCCAAGACAGGGTCTTGGAAACACCATATATTTT. This gives the protein CASGPRQGLGNTIYF.

The genes are TRBV6-1 and TRBJ1-3; no definite D call. Between the trimmed V and J ends, which lost 2 bases and 0 bases, there was a span of 11 bases. Germline V lookup: CDR1 MNHNS, CDR2 SASEGT. The CDR3 loop spans 16 amino acids. CDR3 DNA: TGTGCCAGCAGTGAACTCGGACGGTACTCTGGAAACACCATATATTTT. This codes for CASSELGRYSGNTIYF.

The CDR3 DNA reads TGTGCCAGCAGCTTAAGCCCCGGGAGCTCCTACGAGCAGTACTTC. Protein sequence: CASSLSPGSSYEQYF. The chain carries TRBV7-2 and TRBJ2-7, with a tentative D call TRBD2 (6 bases). CDR3 length equals 15 residues. The germline V and J ends were trimmed by 2 bases and 0 bases, with 11 bases remaining between them. CDR1 is SGHTA, CDR2 FQGNSA, per germline.

The chain recombines TRBV27 with TRBJ1-4; 9 bases are shared with TRBD1. V shed 2 bases and J 6 bases; nucleotides not matched to a gene: 4. The germline gives CDR1 MNHEY, CDR2 SMNVEV (reference sequence). This CDR3 spans 15 amino acids. The CDR3 nucleotides are TGTGCCAGCAGTTTAGCACAGGGGGCTTATGAAAAACTGTTTTTT. It codes for CASSLAQGAYEKLFF.

V gene TRBV29-1 combines with J gene TRBJ2-1, with a possible D match to TRBD1 (5 bases). The V end lost 2 bases, the J end lost 8 bases, and 7 bases lay between the germline ends. The CDR3 is 11 amino acids. Per germline, CDR1 SQVTM and CDR2 ANQGSEA. DNA of the CDR3: TGCAGCGTTGAATCAGGGCATGAGCAGTTCTTC. Encoded protein: CSVESGHEQFF.

The chain joins TRBV2 to TRBJ1-1; D gene uncertain. Germline CDR1 reads SNHLY; CDR2 reads FYNNEI. This CDR3 contains 13 residues. V gave up 9 bases and J gave up 6 bases, with 17 bases separating them. CDR3 loop: CARQWTGRAEAFF. The CDR3 DNA is TGTGCCAGGCAGTGGACGGGGAGAGCTGAAGCTTTCTTT.

V is TRBV4-1 and J is TRBJ1-2; perhaps TRBD1 as D (6 bases). The V end lost 0 bases, the J end lost 3 bases, and 8 bases lay between the germline ends. Germline assignment: CDR1 MGHRA and CDR2 YSYEKL. The CDR3 extends over 14 amino acids. The CDR3 nucleotides are TGCGCCAGCAGCCAAGAGGGGGCTCACTATGGCTACACCTTC. Translated: CASSQEGAHYGYTF.

The CDR3 reads CASSERKGSYEQYF. The CDR3 DNA reads as TGTGCCAGCAGTGAAAGGAAAGGTTCCTACGAGCAGTACTTC. The V and J genes are TRBV6-1 and TRBJ2-7, with D unresolved. Germline loops: CDR1 MNHNS, CDR2 SASEGT. Between the trimmed V and J ends, which lost 2 bases and 1 base, there was a span of 9 bases. The CDR3 loop spans 14 amino acids.

This rearrangement joins TRBV12-3 or TRBV12-4 to TRBJ2-7, with D perhaps matching TRBD1 (5 bases). Trimming stripped 6 bases from V and 4 bases from J, with 10 bases between. This CDR3 has 12 residues. The CDR3 loop reads CASRRTPYEQYF. The CDR3 DNA follows: TGTGCCAGCAGACGGACACCTTACGAGCAGTACTTC.

The chain links TRBV12-3 or TRBV12-4 to TRBJ2-7, with unresolved D. This CDR3 is built from 12 residues. Deletions cut 5 bases from V and 1 base from J, with 6 bases between. The CDR3 coding sequence is TGTGCCAGCAGTCCGGATTCCTACGAGCAGTACTTC. This codes for CASSPDSYEQYF.

The genes are TRBV5-1 and TRBJ2-2, with 10 bases identical to TRBD2. The CDR3 has 15 residues. Germline V gene lookup returns CDR1 SGHRS and CDR2 YFSETQ. V dropped 0 bases and J dropped 5; count of bases not matched to a gene: 1. The CDR3 nucleotides are TGCGCCAGCAGCTTGGTAGCGGGAGGAACCGGGGAGCTGTTTTTT. Protein sequence: CASSLVAGGTGELFF.

V is TRBV28 and J is TRBJ1-1, with D hard to call. This CDR3 has 12 residues. V shed 4 bases and J shed 1 base, with 4 bases lying between them. Germline CDR1 MDHEN, CDR2 SYDVKM. The CDR3 reads CASSSENTEAFF. Here the CDR3 DNA reads TGTGCCAGCAGTTCAGAGAACACTGAAGCTTTCTTT.

This sequence joins TRBV18 and TRBJ2-2; 9 bases line up with TRBD1. V lost 4 bases to trimming and J lost 5 bases; unmatched junction nucleotides: 14. The CDR3 covers 18 residues. The V gene's germline CDR1 is KGHSH and CDR2 LQKENI. CDR3: CASSLYAPGQGSTGELFF. The CDR3 nucleotides are TGTGCCAGCTCACTTTATGCTCCGGGACAGGGTAGTACCGGGGAGCTGTTTTTT.

This chain joins TRBV7-8 and TRBJ1-2; maybe TRBD1 (6 bases). Germline assignment: CDR1 SGHVS and CDR2 FQNEAQ. Trimming removed 5 bases from V and 5 bases from J, with 15 bases in between. There are 14 residues in the CDR3. The CDR3 bases are TGTGCCAGCAGCCGACACCCAGGGGTGTATGGCTACACCTTC. Translating it yields CASSRHPGVYGYTF.

The chain employs TRBV3-1 (or the pseudogene TRBV3-2) and TRBJ2-5; TRBD2 matches at 9 bases. CDR3 size: 17 residues. With 0 bases clipped from V and 1 base from J, the junction kept 6 bases outside the gene matches. Germline V gene lookup returns CDR1 LGHDT and CDR2 YNNKEL (reference sequence). As DNA, the CDR3 is TGTGCCAGCAGCCAAGATCTTGAACTAGCGGGCCAAGAGACCCAGTACTTC. This codes for CASSQDLELAGQETQYF.

J is TRBJ2-1 and V is TRBV19; D unresolved. The germline V gene encodes CDR1 LNHDA and CDR2 SQIVND (reference sequence). V was shortened by 5 bases and J by 1 base, with 15 bases between the two germline ends. This CDR3 comprises 16 residues. The DNA for the CDR3 is TGTGCCAGTAGTGGCGGACCAGGTCGATCCTACAATGAGCAGTTCTTC. Residues: CASSGGPGRSYNEQFF.

V and J are TRBV12-3 or TRBV12-4 and TRBJ1-5; D gene unclear. Deletions cut 5 bases from V and 4 bases from J, with 6 bases between. This CDR3 has 12 residues. CDR3 sequence reads: CASSQGNQPQHF. The CDR3 nucleotides are TGTGCCAGCAGTCAAGGTAATCAGCCCCAGCATTTT.

The chain employs TRBV28 and TRBJ1-1, with 12 nucleotides matching TRBD1. Unmatched junction bases numbered 10, after V lost 6 bases and J lost 2 bases. CDR3 length equals 17 residues. Looked up from germline, CDR1 is MDHEN and CDR2 is SYDVKM. CDR3 region: CASRLLPGQGANTEAFF. The CDR3 DNA follows: TGTGCCAGCAGATTGCTACCGGGACAGGGGGCTAACACTGAAGCTTTCTTT.

This chain connects TRBV9 to TRBJ2-7, with TRBD2 matching 14 bases. The CDR3 has 15 amino acids. Trimming at V came to 4 bases and at J to 4 bases, leaving 4 bases not matched to a gene. CDR1 SGDLS and CDR2 YYNGEE come from the germline V gene. This CDR3 is CASSLTSGRAYEQYF. CDR3 nucleotide sequence: TGTGCCAGCAGCTTGACTAGCGGGAGGGCGTACGAGCAGTACTTC.